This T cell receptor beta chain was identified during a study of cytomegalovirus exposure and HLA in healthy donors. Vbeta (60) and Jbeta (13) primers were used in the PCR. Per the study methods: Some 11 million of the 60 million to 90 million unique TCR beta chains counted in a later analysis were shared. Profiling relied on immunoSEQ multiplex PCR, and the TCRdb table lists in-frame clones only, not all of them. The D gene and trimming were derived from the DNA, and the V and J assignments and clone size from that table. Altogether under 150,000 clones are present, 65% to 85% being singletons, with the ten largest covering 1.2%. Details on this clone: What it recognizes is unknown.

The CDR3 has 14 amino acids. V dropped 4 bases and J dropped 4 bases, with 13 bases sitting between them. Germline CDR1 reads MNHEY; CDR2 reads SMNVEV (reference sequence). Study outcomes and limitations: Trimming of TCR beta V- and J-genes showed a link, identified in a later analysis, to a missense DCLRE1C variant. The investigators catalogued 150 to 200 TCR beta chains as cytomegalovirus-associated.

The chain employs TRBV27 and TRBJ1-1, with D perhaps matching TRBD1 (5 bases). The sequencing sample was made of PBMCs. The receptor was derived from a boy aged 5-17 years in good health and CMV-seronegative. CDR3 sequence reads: CASSSTQGITEAFF. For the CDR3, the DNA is TGTGCCAGCAGTTCCACGCAGGGAATCACTGAAGCTTTCTTT.